One and the same sample provided the 2 T cell receptor beta chains below, sequenced in a study of beta chain features in type 1 diabetes. Since all of the isolated RNA was reverse transcribed, expressed TCRB transcripts were what got sequenced. Using immunoSEQ multiplex PCR, the repertoire was profiled, and TCRdb retains in-frame clones only, with some absent. The sample holds just under 150,000 clones, less than 15% seen once. Their cognate antigens are unknown. Findings and caveats of the study: Shorter TCRB CDR3s, moderately but significantly so, marked every one of the four CD4+ subsets in Type 1 diabetes patients.

Sequencing was performed on central memory CD4+ T cells from blood. The receptors stem from a man younger than 30 with type 1 diabetes.

The chain carries TRBV28 and TRBJ2-6, with TRBD2 as a possible D gene (7 bases). The V end was cut by 2 bases, the J end by 0 bases, with 14 bases between. Germline V gene data show CDR1 as MDHEN and CDR2 as SYDVKM. The CDR3 totals 18 residues. The CDR3 protein is CASSLTAGALSGANVLTF. CDR3 sequence (DNA): TGTGCCAGCAGTTTAACGGCGGGGGCCCTCTCTGGGGCCAACGTCCTGACTTTC.

In this sample, this clone turned up many times. V and J are TRBV7-9 and TRBJ2-3; perhaps D is TRBD1 or TRBD2 (5 bases each). CDR1 and CDR2 from the germline V gene are SEHNR and FQNEAQ (reference sequence). The CDR3 has 16 residues. The germline V and J ends were trimmed by 1 base and 0 bases, with 11 bases remaining between them. The CDR3 nucleotides are TGTGCCAGCAGCTTAGTCCTGGGACCAAGCACAGATACGCAGTATTTT. Its translation is CASSLVLGPSTDTQYF.